This entry is about one T cell receptor beta chain. Its antigen is still unknown. V was clipped by 1 base and J by 2 bases, with 10 bases between them. This CDR3 is 15 amino acids long. The V gene's germline CDR1 is SGDLS and CDR2 YYNGEE. Deep-level running was used for the assay. Here immunoSEQ multiplex PCR was the method, and the copy in TCRdb shows in-frame clones only, minus some. Counted here are a few million clones, 93% occurring once; the ten biggest clones make up 0.35% to 0.5%. The entry originates in a study of shared clonotypes between healthy human individuals. Regarding the study as a whole: Sampling involved blood alone; tissue repertoires likely differ.

The receptor's source is a man between 18 and 35 years old in good health. Some clones in this sample may be carry-over from other donors' samples. Material for sequencing was naive CD4+ T cells from PBMCs. The subset is: CD45RA+ positively selected. The rearrangement links TRBV9 to TRBJ1-5, with no clear D. CDR3 DNA sequence: TGTGCCAGCAGCGTAAACGGGAGAGGCAATCAGCCCCAGCATTTT. Its protein is CASSVNGRGNQPQHF.